This T cell receptor beta chain derives from a study of blood T cells in healthy people across ages. Sample-barcoded 5' priming and a J-beta primer mix drove a second PCR of roughly 7 to 11 cycles. One entry per CDR3 protein results from TCRdb running MiXCR on the 5' RACE reads. Altogether 780,000 or so distinct CDR3 sequences are present, roughly 25% being singletons, with the ten largest covering under 4.5%. V was pared by 5 bases and J by 2 bases, with 14 bases of the junction left unmatched. The CDR3 has 17 residues. Germline V CDR1 and CDR2: DFQATT, SNEGSKA (reference sequence). These same data were also listed under a study on T cells of mothers and their children. As that report states: The donors comprised more than 5 children and their three healthy Caucasian mothers.

The sequencing input was blood. This chain uses TRBV20-1 with TRBJ2-1; 8 bases line up with TRBD2. The TCR was taken from a boy between 5 and 17 years old in good health. In DNA form, the CDR3 reads TGCAGTGCTCGGTCCGAGGTAGCGGGGTTCACCTACAATGAGCAGTTCTTC. Protein: CSARSEVAGFTYNEQFF.